This T cell receptor (beta chain) came from a study of T cells after yellow fever vaccination. Overall study findings and caveats: Across the CD4 and CD8 compartments, a small share of clonotypes was present in both. Most primary-vaccination clones reappeared after the booster (about 97% CD4, roughly 88% CD8).

A universal primer site and UMIs were added as TCR cDNA was made by 5'RACE template switching. TCRdb passed the 5' RACE reads through MiXCR, listing each CDR3 protein once. Of a few hundred thousand distinct CDR3 sequences in the sample, around a sixth were seen once. Concerning this clonotype: Its antigen is as yet unknown.

Per germline, CDR1 ENHRY and CDR2 SYGVKD. Trimming removed 5 bases from V and 4 bases from J, with 13 bases in between. The CDR3 contains 14 residues. The sample was PBMCs, taken roughly 5 days after the first yellow fever vaccination. The gene calls are TRBV10-3 and TRBJ2-3, with D unresolved. This TCR derives from a man younger than 30 who received the YFV17D yellow fever vaccine. The CDR3 loop is CAISPLGVADTQYF. In DNA form, the CDR3 reads TGTGCCATCAGTCCCCTTGGGGTAGCAGATACGCAGTATTTT.